This TCR beta chain was found in a study of T cell changes during pregnancy in multiple sclerosis. V was cut by 2 bases and J by 2 bases, with 13 bases left in between. CDR1 is SGHTA and CDR2 is FQGTGA in the germline V gene. This CDR3 has 16 residues. Assay: immunoSEQ multiplex PCR; the TCRdb copy retains only in-frame clones and omits some. The top ten hold approximately 0.97% of the sample, which has around 17,000 clones, around 97% seen once. The chain is built from TRBV7-3 and TRBJ2-1; a possible D gene is TRBD2 (7 bases). The specimen was peripheral blood, collected in the third trimester of pregnancy. The sequence was collected from a female donor with multiple sclerosis, enrolled in a pregnancy study. CDR3 loop: CASSLGGGSAYNEQFF. Written as DNA, the CDR3 is TGTGCCAGCAGCTTAGGGGGCGGGAGTGCCTACAATGAGCAGTTCTTC.